The 25 T cell receptor beta chains listed next were all sequenced from one sample in a study of blood T cell repertoires in COVID-19. Clones were sequenced by immunoSEQ multiplex PCR, and TCRdb holds only the in-frame ones, with some missing. The data show 370,000 or so clones, approximately 87% seen once. Sequencing was performed on PBMCs or T cells enriched from blood (not recorded which). All receptors come from a man aged 25 to 45 who had recovered from COVID-19.

The CDR3 sequence is CASSLATTDGKLFF. CDR3 DNA: TGCGCCAGCAGCTTGGCCACAACAGATGGAAAACTGTTTTTT. The chain is built from TRBV5-1 and TRBJ1-4; D unclear. Germline CDR1 reads SGHRS; CDR2 reads YFSETQ. V was cut by 0 bases and J by 10 bases, with 13 bases left in between. This CDR3 has 14 amino acids.

The chain couples TRBV28 to TRBJ1-5; D not certain. The CDR3 has 14 amino acids. From germline, CDR1 is MDHEN and CDR2 SYDVKM. Trimming took off 2 bases at V and 6 bases at J, with 11 bases between the two ends. The CDR3 DNA sequence: TGTGCCAGCAGTTTAGGCGGGGATGGTCAGCCCCAGCATTTT. It specifies CASSLGGDGQPQHF.

This chain uses TRBV4-3 with TRBJ2-5; TRBD1 aligns across 12 bases. V shed 4 bases, J shed 5 bases, and the junction held 8 bases outside the gene matches. The germline gives CDR1 LGHNA, CDR2 YSLEER. The CDR3 contains 16 residues. The CDR3 sequence is CASSPSRDRGRETQYF. The DNA for the CDR3 is TGCGCCAGCAGCCCGTCCAGGGACAGGGGGCGGGAGACCCAGTACTTC.

This clone was seen just once. The rearrangement joins TRBV9 to TRBJ1-3, with no clear D. Germline V gives CDR1 SGDLS, CDR2 YYNGEE. This CDR3 is built from 13 residues. V was pared by 6 bases and J by 0 bases, with 7 bases between. CDR3 loop: CASTGYSGNTIYF. The CDR3 coding sequence is TGTGCCAGCACCGGTTACTCTGGAAACACCATATATTTT.

The chain recombines TRBV13 with TRBJ2-1; D is perhaps TRBD2 (6 bases). Germline assignment: CDR1 PRHDT and CDR2 FYEKMQ (reference sequence). The CDR3 length is 17 residues. Trimming took off 5 bases at V and 9 bases at J, with 26 bases between the two ends. This chain's CDR3 is CASSPVPRLNGGTEQFF. CDR3 nucleotide sequence: TGTGCCAGCAGCCCAGTTCCCAGACTAAACGGGGGAACTGAGCAGTTCTTC.

The chain is built from TRBV6-5 and TRBJ2-2, with no clear D. Germline V CDR1 and CDR2: MNHEY, SVGAGI. This CDR3 contains 16 residues. The germline V and J ends were trimmed by 0 bases and 1 base, with 9 bases remaining between them. CDR3 DNA: TGTGCCAGCAGTTACTCGAGTACGTTGAACACCGGGGAGCTGTTTTTT. Encoded protein: CASSYSSTLNTGELFF.

The chain combines TRBV19 with TRBJ1-3; D may be TRBD1 (5 bases). Germline V CDR1 and CDR2: LNHDA, SQIVND (reference sequence). With 4 bases removed from V and 7 bases from J, the gap between germline ends came to 8 bases. The CDR3 spans 12 residues. Here the CDR3 DNA reads TGTGCCAGTAGTACCTCAGGGAACACCATATATTTT. It translates to CASSTSGNTIYF.

The chain is built from TRBV27 and TRBJ2-7; D is unclear. The germline V gene has CDR1 MNHEY and CDR2 SMNVEV (reference sequence). The CDR3 has 13 residues. V lost 3 bases and J lost 3, with 9 bases in between. Here the CDR3 DNA reads TGTGCCAGCAGTTTGAGCCACTTCTACGAGCAGTACTTC. This gives the protein CASSLSHFYEQYF.

The DNA of the CDR3 is TGTGCCACCAGTGCTAACAGGGCCCCCTATGGCTACACCTTC. Its protein is CATSANRAPYGYTF. This chain joins TRBV24-1 and TRBJ1-2; possibly TRBD1 for D (6 bases). The germline V gene encodes CDR1 KGHDR and CDR2 SFDVKD. V was pared by 5 bases and J by 4 bases, with 13 bases between. CDR3 length: 14 amino acids.

This chain uses TRBV7-2 with TRBJ2-2; perhaps TRBD1 as D (6 bases). V lost 7 bases to trimming and J lost 5 bases, with 14 bases between them. Germline-derived CDR1 and CDR2 are SGHTA and FQGNSA. The CDR3 runs 14 residues. The CDR3 coding sequence is TGTGCCAGCACCCCCACAGGGAGTACCGGGGAGCTGTTTTTT. Protein: CASTPTGSTGELFF.

This chain uses TRBV25-1 with TRBJ2-3; the match to TRBD2 covers 8 bases. V dropped 7 bases and J dropped 3; count of bases not matched to a gene: 9. From germline, CDR1 is MGHDK and CDR2 SYGVNS. This CDR3 region has 15 residues. CDR3 in amino acids: CASTRSGGATDTQYF. CDR3 sequence (DNA): TGTGCCAGCACCCGATCGGGGGGGGCTACAGATACGCAGTATTTT.

In this sample, this clone turned up once. The chain joins TRBV10-3 to TRBJ2-3, with D unclear. Germline CDR1 reads ENHRY; CDR2 reads SYGVKD. The V end lost 11 bases, the J end lost 4 bases, and 16 bases lay between the germline ends. CDR3 length equals 13 residues. Here the CDR3 reads CAATTREADTQYF. Here the CDR3 DNA reads TGTGCCGCCACCACAAGAGAGGCAGATACGCAGTATTTT.

The chain is built from TRBV9 and TRBJ2-7, with D uncertain. V lost 0 bases, J lost 5 bases, and 9 bases lay in between. Germline CDR1 reads SGDLS; CDR2 reads YYNGEE. This CDR3 is built from 13 residues. The CDR3 sequence: CASSVGGYDEQYF. The CDR3 bases are TGTGCCAGCAGCGTAGGCGGATACGACGAGCAGTACTTC.

The V gene is TRBV27, the J gene TRBJ1-1; possibly TRBD1 for D (6 bases). CDR1 is MNHEY, CDR2 SMNVEV, per germline (reference sequence). This CDR3 has 14 residues. Trimming left V 7 bases short and J 8 bases short, with 20 bases between. In DNA, the CDR3 is TGTGCCAGCAACGATCAGGGGCCTTACAAGGAAGCTTTCTTT. Protein: CASNDQGPYKEAFF.

The chain joins TRBV5-1 to TRBJ2-1; D possibly corresponds to TRBD1 (5 bases). There are 13 residues in the CDR3. Per the germline V gene, CDR1 is SGHRS and CDR2 is YFSETQ. Trimming took off 2 bases at V and 6 bases at J, with 9 bases between the two ends. CDR3: CASSLGQVNEQFF. The CDR3, as DNA: TGCGCCAGCAGCTTAGGACAAGTCAATGAGCAGTTCTTC.

V usage is TRBV2 and J usage is TRBJ2-5, with TRBD2 matching over 11 bases. The CDR3 sequence is 17 residues long. With 7 bases clipped from V and 3 bases from J, the junction kept 13 bases outside the gene matches. Germline V gene sequence: CDR1 SNHLY, CDR2 FYNNEI. The CDR3, as DNA: TGTGCCAGCACCCCTAGCGGGGGGCTGACTTCTAAAGAGACCCAGTACTTC. Translating gives CASTPSGGLTSKETQYF. Looking up the rest from reference TRBV2 and TRBJ2-5 gives the full variable domain: EPEVTQTPSHQVTQMGQEVILRCVPISNHLYFYWYRQILGQKVEFLVSFYNNEISEKSEIFDDQFSVERPDGSNFTLKIRSTKLEDSAMYFCASTPSGGLTSKETQYFGPGTRLLVL.

This rearrangement joins TRBV21-1 to TRBJ2-5; the table's D call, TRBD1, has no DNA check behind it. TRBV21-1 is a pseudogene. The CDR3 consists of 14 residues. The CDR3 sequence is CAGGAGTGLETQYF. The CDR3 DNA sequence: TGTGCCGGCGGGGCAGGGACAGGGCTCGAGACCCAGTACTTC.

This clone was picked up a small number of times. The V and J genes are TRBV27 and TRBJ2-2, with D possibly TRBD2 on 6 matching bases. The CDR3 loop spans 15 amino acids. Germline CDR1 is MNHEY and CDR2 is SMNVEV (reference sequence). The V end lost 5 bases, the J end lost 4 bases, and 14 bases lay between the germline ends. Here the CDR3 reads CASSVSGVFTGELFF. Written as DNA, the CDR3 is TGTGCCAGCAGTGTCTCGGGGGTCTTCACCGGGGAGCTGTTTTTT.

V and J are TRBV9 and TRBJ2-3; the D gene is possibly TRBD1 (6 bases). This CDR3 comprises 15 residues. The germline V and J ends were trimmed by 3 bases and 6 bases, with 17 bases remaining between them. CDR1 and CDR2 from the germline V gene are SGDLS and YYNGEE. As DNA, the CDR3 is TGTGCCAGCAGCGAACAGGGAAACATGGGGGATACGCAGTATTTT. As protein: CASSEQGNMGDTQYF.

This clone appeared once. DNA of the CDR3: TGTGCCAGCAGTTTTGAAGGGGCGCATGGACAGCCCCAGCATTTT. Amino acids: CASSFEGAHGQPQHF. The V call is TRBV27, the J call TRBJ1-5; a possible D gene is TRBD1 (5 bases). The CDR3 runs 15 residues. The V gene lost 3 bases and the J gene lost 7 bases, with 16 bases spanning the gap. CDR1 and CDR2 (germline): MNHEY, SMNVEV (reference sequence).

V gene TRBV7-9 combines with J gene TRBJ1-1; maybe TRBD1 (5 bases). The CDR3 sequence is 15 residues long. V lost 3 bases, J lost 2 bases, and 13 bases lay in between. From germline, CDR1 is SEHNR and CDR2 FQNEAQ (reference sequence). In nucleotides, the CDR3 is TGTGCCAGCAGCTTCGGCGAAAGGGGAAACACTGAAGCTTTCTTT. It is translated as CASSFGERGNTEAFF.

The rearrangement uses TRBV27 and TRBJ2-5; tentative D call: TRBD1 (5 bases). The V gene lost 5 bases and the J gene lost 1 base, with 14 bases spanning the gap. CDR1 is MNHEY and CDR2 is SMNVEV in the germline V gene (reference sequence). The CDR3 is made up of 15 amino acids. The CDR3 DNA reads TGTGCCAGCAGTCCCCTTCGACAGATCCAAGAGACCCAGTACTTC. Amino acid sequence: CASSPLRQIQETQYF.

V is TRBV18 and J is TRBJ1-2; D is ambiguous. The V gene's germline CDR1 is KGHSH and CDR2 LQKENI. The CDR3 extends over 15 amino acids. Deletions cut 3 bases from V and 6 bases from J, with 17 bases between. The CDR3 DNA is TGTGCCAGCTCACCCTCGAGGGTACCCGGGGATGGCTACACCTTC. Translation: CASSPSRVPGDGYTF.

The gene calls are TRBV4-1 and TRBJ1-4, with D possibly being TRBD1 (5 bases). The V and J ends lost 0 bases and 5 bases respectively, with 13 bases between them. From germline, CDR1 is MGHRA and CDR2 YSYEKL. This CDR3 contains 16 residues. The CDR3 loop reads CASSQDRRGLNEKLFF. CDR3 sequence (DNA): TGCGCCAGCAGCCAAGATCGGAGGGGCTTGAATGAAAAACTGTTTTTT.

The V gene is TRBV7-9, the J gene TRBJ2-5, with 7 bases aligning to TRBD1. The CDR3 spans 14 residues. The germline V gene has CDR1 SEHNR and CDR2 FQNEAQ (reference sequence). The V gene end was trimmed by 2 bases and the J gene end by 0 bases; junction bases not matched to a gene: 0. The CDR3 loop reads CASSLQGDQETQYF. The CDR3, as DNA: TGTGCCAGCAGCTTACAGGGGGACCAAGAGACCCAGTACTTC. The whole variable domain, filled in from reference TRBV7-9 and TRBJ2-5, reads DTGVSQNPRHKITKRGQNVTFRCDPISEHNRLYWYRQTLGQGPEFLTYFQNEAQLEKSRLLSDRFSAERPKGSFSTLEIQRTEQGDSAMYLCASSLQGDQETQYFGPGTRLLVL.